The 10 T cell receptor beta chains in this list originate from one sample, sequenced in a study of a mutant IDH1 vaccine in newly diagnosed glioma. The protocol was immunoSEQ multiplex PCR, while the TCRdb copy is restricted to in-frame clones and leaves out a portion. The sample holds roughly 34,000 clones, more than 80% seen once. These receptors' antigens are unknown. Time point described: week 47, end of study. Topical imiquimod accompanied each vaccine dose, which consisted of 300 ug of mutant IDH1 20-mer peptide. The sample in question was PBMCs, obtained from a glioma patient whose treatment included an IDH1 peptide vaccine. These receptors were collected from a woman aged 40 to 55 with glioma.

The chain uses TRBV29-1 and TRBJ1-4; D ambiguous. The germline V and J ends were trimmed by 7 bases and 3 bases, with 12 bases remaining between them. Germline CDR1 SQVTM, CDR2 ANQGSEA. This CDR3 has 13 amino acids. In DNA, the CDR3 is TGCAGCGGAAGAGTTGGGGCTAATGAAAAACTGTTTTTT. Translation gives CSGRVGANEKLFF.

The J gene is TRBJ2-7, the V gene TRBV6-1; tentatively, D is TRBD2 (6 bases). V lost 5 bases and J lost 0, with 14 bases in between. In germline, CDR1 is MNHNS, CDR2 SASEGT. There are 15 residues in the CDR3. The CDR3 nucleotides are TGTGCCAGCAGTCTATTACCGGGGGACTCCTACGAGCAGTACTTC. Translating gives CASSLLPGDSYEQYF.

The rearrangement uses TRBV6-6 and TRBJ1-2, with 8 bases fitting TRBD1. CDR1 and CDR2 from the germline V gene are MNHNY and SVGAGI (reference sequence). V dropped 5 bases and J dropped 4; count of bases not matched to a gene: 9. This CDR3 has 15 residues. The DNA for the CDR3 is TGTGCCAGCAGTCCCCGGACAGGGACCGGCTATGGCTACACCTTC. It translates to CASSPRTGTGYGYTF.

The chain links TRBV30 to TRBJ1-2; TRBD1 might be the D (5 bases). The CDR3 length is 13 residues. The V end was cut by 1 base, the J end by 4 bases, with 10 bases between. Germline V gene data show CDR1 as GTSNPN and CDR2 as SVGIG (reference sequence). CDR3 sequence: CAWSEPGTYGYTF. Written as DNA, the CDR3 is TGTGCCTGGAGTGAGCCAGGGACCTATGGCTACACCTTC.

The V gene is TRBV29-1, the J gene TRBJ1-4; 8 bases align to TRBD1. The CDR3 has 12 amino acids. Trimming removed 6 bases from V and 8 bases from J; junction bases left unmatched: 5. Germline V gene lookup returns CDR1 SQVTM and CDR2 ANQGSEA. CDR3 sequence (DNA): TGCAGCGTGCAGGGGGCTGGAGAAAAACTGTTTTTT. This codes for CSVQGAGEKLFF. Full variable domain (outside the CDR3, taken from reference TRBV29-1 and TRBJ1-4): SAVISQKPSRDICQRGTSLTIQCQVDSQVTMMFWYRQQPGQSLTLIATANQGSEATYESGFVIDKFPISRPNLTFSTLTVSNMSPEDSSIYLCSVQGAGEKLFFGSGTQLSVL.

The V gene is TRBV4-1, the J gene TRBJ1-5; D is undetermined. The CDR3 spans 17 residues. Trimming took off 1 base at V and 0 bases at J, with 13 bases between the two ends. CDR1 MGHRA and CDR2 YSYEKL come from the germline V gene. The CDR3 spells CASSQVPAGSSNQPQHF. Here the CDR3 DNA reads TGCGCCAGCAGCCAAGTGCCGGCGGGCAGTAGCAATCAGCCCCAGCATTTT.

This rearrangement joins TRBV19 to TRBJ1-4; 7 nucleotides agree with TRBD1. V lost 10 bases and J lost 2; bases outside the gene matches: 4. Germline CDR1 reads LNHDA; CDR2 reads SQIVND (reference sequence). The CDR3 sequence is 13 residues long. DNA for the CDR3: TGTGCCACCGTGGGACAGACTAATGAAAAACTGTTTTTT. Encoded protein: CATVGQTNEKLFF.

The chain employs TRBV7-2 and TRBJ2-5, with 10 positions matching TRBD2. Germline CDR1 reads SGHTA; CDR2 reads FQGNSA. This CDR3 has 16 amino acids. V lost 2 bases, J lost 5 bases, and 8 bases stayed unmatched. CDR3: CASSLSSGTSVETQYF. The CDR3 region has the DNA TGTGCCAGCAGCTTAAGTAGCGGGACTAGCGTTGAGACCCAGTACTTC.

The chain links TRBV2 to TRBJ2-1; TRBD2 aligns across 7 bases. Trimming cost V 5 bases and J 0 bases; bases outside gene matches: 4. Germline V gives CDR1 SNHLY, CDR2 FYNNEI. The CDR3 contains 15 residues. The chain's CDR3 is CASSKTSSSYNEQFF. In DNA, the CDR3 is TGTGCCAGCAGTAAGACTAGCAGCTCCTACAATGAGCAGTTCTTC.

V gene TRBV4-3 combines with J gene TRBJ2-4; TRBD2 agrees at 10 bases. The germline gives CDR1 LGHNA, CDR2 YSLEER. After removal of 0 bases from V and 2 bases from J, the junction contained 7 bases not matched to a gene. The CDR3 is made up of 18 amino acids. CDR3 sequence (DNA): TGCGCCAGCAGCCAAGATTGGATAGCGGGGGGCCCCAAAAACATTCAGTACTTC. Its protein is CASSQDWIAGGPKNIQYF.